Listed below are T cell receptor beta chains from one sample, sequenced in a study of blood T cell repertoires in COVID-19. Using immunoSEQ multiplex PCR, the repertoire was profiled, and TCRdb retains in-frame clones only, with some absent. The sample shows some 200,000 clones, about 81% of them seen only once. Sequenced material: peripheral blood. The receptors were gathered from a man in his thirties or forties with active or convalescent COVID-19. Both conserved end residues are part of each CDR3. D genes are given only for firm matches. The size of a clone is reported for some rows only, either as once, few or many, or as a class for expanded clones.

v_call: TRBV28; clone_size: .; d_call: .; j_call: TRBJ1-1; cdr3_aa: CASSPGLFAEAFF; cdr3_nt: TGTGCCAGCAGCCCCGGACTGTTCGCTGAAGCTTTCTTT
v_call: TRBV2; clone_size: few; d_call: .; j_call: TRBJ1-2; cdr3_aa: CARRPGTPANYGYTF; cdr3_nt: TGTGCCAGGCGGCCCGGGACACCGGCTAACTATGGCTACACCTTC
v_call: TRBV5-1; clone_size: few; d_call: .; j_call: TRBJ1-1; cdr3_aa: CASSLDLSSTEAFF; cdr3_nt: TGCGCCAGCAGCTTGGACTTGAGTAGCACTGAAGCTTTCTTT
v_call: TRBV6-1; clone_size: once; d_call: .; j_call: TRBJ1-5; cdr3_aa: CASSEQGGGNQPQHF; cdr3_nt: TGTGCCAGCAGTGAACAAGGGGGAGGCAATCAGCCCCAGCATTTT
v_call: TRBV2; clone_size: .; d_call: TRBD1; j_call: TRBJ1-1; cdr3_aa: CASETGGNTEAFF; cdr3_nt: TGTGCCAGCGAAACAGGGGGCAACACTGAAGCTTTCTTT
v_call: TRBV19; clone_size: .; d_call: .; j_call: TRBJ2-3; cdr3_aa: CASSFGTAGPDTQYF; cdr3_nt: TGTGCCAGTAGTTTTGGCACAGCCGGCCCAGATACGCAGTATTTT
v_call: TRBV4-1; clone_size: .; d_call: .; j_call: TRBJ2-1; cdr3_aa: CASSQPAGGLVNEQFF; cdr3_nt: TGCGCCAGCAGCCAACCCGCAGGGGGGCTGGTCAATGAGCAGTTCTTC
v_call: TRBV5-1; clone_size: .; d_call: TRBD1; j_call: TRBJ2-3; cdr3_aa: CASSTDRGRTDTQYF; cdr3_nt: TGCGCCAGCAGTACCGACAGGGGGCGCACAGATACGCAGTATTTT
v_call: TRBV29-1; clone_size: .; d_call: .; j_call: TRBJ1-1; cdr3_aa: CSVAPGENTEAFF; cdr3_nt: TGCAGCGTTGCCCCAGGGGAGAACACTGAAGCTTTCTTT
v_call: TRBV29-1; clone_size: .; d_call: .; j_call: TRBJ1-5; cdr3_aa: CSPARRGTSNQPQHF; cdr3_nt: TGCAGCCCCGCGCGGAGGGGCACGAGCAATCAGCCCCAGCATTTT
v_call: TRBV7-6; clone_size: .; d_call: TRBD2; j_call: TRBJ2-7; cdr3_aa: CASSEGVRGRAPYEQYF; cdr3_nt: TGTGCCAGCAGCGAGGGGGTTCGCGGGAGGGCCCCCTACGAGCAGTACTTC
v_call: TRBV12-3/TRBV12-4; clone_size: .; d_call: TRBD1; j_call: TRBJ2-7; cdr3_aa: CASSTGQGGEQYF; cdr3_nt: TGTGCCAGCAGCACGGGACAGGGAGGCGAGCAGTACTTC
v_call: TRBV5-1; clone_size: .; d_call: TRBD2; j_call: TRBJ2-7; cdr3_aa: CASSLELAGVDEQYF; cdr3_nt: TGCGCCAGCAGCTTGGAACTAGCGGGCGTAGACGAGCAGTACTTC
v_call: TRBV28; clone_size: .; d_call: .; j_call: TRBJ1-5; cdr3_aa: CASSSLYQPQHF; cdr3_nt: TGTGCCAGCAGTTCACTTTATCAGCCCCAGCATTTT
v_call: TRBV18; clone_size: once; d_call: .; j_call: TRBJ1-1; cdr3_aa: CASSPPSGWNTEAFF; cdr3_nt: TGTGCCAGCTCACCACCGTCAGGGTGGAACACTGAAGCTTTCTTT
v_call: TRBV7-2; clone_size: .; d_call: .; j_call: TRBJ1-4; cdr3_aa: CASSRAGTNEKLFF; cdr3_nt: TGTGCCAGCAGCCGCGCCGGGACTAATGAAAAACTGTTTTTT
v_call: TRBV12-3/TRBV12-4; clone_size: .; d_call: .; j_call: TRBJ2-2; cdr3_aa: CASSSVGELFF; cdr3_nt: TGTGCCAGCAGTTCCGTCGGGGAGCTGTTTTTT
v_call: TRBV3-1/TRBV3-2; clone_size: .; d_call: .; j_call: TRBJ1-2; cdr3_aa: CASSSRGGDYGYTF; cdr3_nt: TGTGCCAGCAGTTCTCGCGGGGGGGACTATGGCTACACCTTC
v_call: TRBV24-1; clone_size: .; d_call: .; j_call: TRBJ2-2; cdr3_aa: CATETANTGELFF; cdr3_nt: TGTGCCACCGAAACAGCGAACACCGGGGAGCTGTTTTTT
v_call: TRBV19; clone_size: .; d_call: TRBD1; j_call: TRBJ1-5; cdr3_aa: CASGPGGGGQPQHF; cdr3_nt: TGTGCCAGCGGTCCAGGGGGCGGAGGCCAGCCCCAGCATTTT
v_call: TRBV5-4; clone_size: .; d_call: .; j_call: TRBJ1-3; cdr3_aa: CASSGRGPGGNTIYF; cdr3_nt: TGTGCCAGCAGCGGGCGGGGCCCCGGAGGAAACACCATATATTTT
v_call: TRBV4-1; clone_size: .; d_call: TRBD1; j_call: TRBJ1-2; cdr3_aa: CASSFDRGPDGYTF; cdr3_nt: TGCGCCAGCAGCTTTGACAGGGGCCCCGATGGCTACACCTTC
v_call: TRBV5-6; clone_size: few; d_call: .; j_call: TRBJ1-2; cdr3_aa: CASSTGYGYTF; cdr3_nt: TGTGCCAGCAGCACGGGGTATGGCTACACCTTC
v_call: TRBV5-1; clone_size: .; d_call: TRBD1; j_call: TRBJ2-5; cdr3_aa: CASSLGGTEIKTQYF; cdr3_nt: TGCGCCAGCAGCTTGGGTGGGACAGAAATAAAGACCCAGTACTTC
v_call: TRBV5-1; clone_size: .; d_call: TRBD1; j_call: TRBJ2-6; cdr3_aa: CASSLGDRGPGANVLTF; cdr3_nt: TGCGCCAGCAGCTTGGGTGACAGGGGGCCTGGGGCCAACGTCCTGACTTTC
v_call: TRBV5-6; clone_size: once; d_call: .; j_call: TRBJ2-3; cdr3_aa: CASSLKLARATQYF; cdr3_nt: TGTGCCAGCAGCTTGAAACTCGCGAGGGCTACGCAGTATTTT
v_call: TRBV18; clone_size: once; d_call: TRBD1; j_call: TRBJ1-4; cdr3_aa: CATSGTVNEKLFF; cdr3_nt: TGTGCCACGTCCGGGACAGTTAATGAAAAACTGTTTTTT
v_call: TRBV18; clone_size: .; d_call: TRBD1; j_call: TRBJ1-4; cdr3_aa: CASSPRTGREKLFF; cdr3_nt: TGTGCCAGCTCACCTCGGACAGGGCGCGAAAAACTGTTTTTT
v_call: TRBV6-2/TRBV6-3; clone_size: .; d_call: TRBD1; j_call: TRBJ2-6; cdr3_aa: CASSPTGQGKPGANVLTF; cdr3_nt: TGTGCCAGCAGCCCTACCGGACAGGGGAAACCTGGGGCCAACGTCCTGACTTTC
v_call: TRBV11-2; clone_size: .; d_call: .; j_call: TRBJ1-3; cdr3_aa: CASSSQGVSGNTIYF; cdr3_nt: TGTGCCAGCAGCTCACAGGGAGTCAGTGGAAACACCATATATTTT
v_call: TRBV18; clone_size: once; d_call: .; j_call: TRBJ1-6; cdr3_aa: CASSPPSAHNSPLHF; cdr3_nt: TGTGCCAGCTCACCACCAAGCGCCCATAATTCACCCCTCCACTTT
v_call: TRBV25-1; clone_size: .; d_call: TRBD1; j_call: TRBJ1-1; cdr3_aa: CASSLYSTGSEAFF; cdr3_nt: TGTGCCAGCAGTCTATATTCGACAGGGTCTGAAGCTTTCTTT
v_call: TRBV9; clone_size: .; d_call: TRBD2; j_call: TRBJ2-5; cdr3_aa: CASSVGWRGVSVKETQYF; cdr3_nt: TGTGCCAGCAGCGTAGGCTGGCGGGGGGTGAGCGTTAAAGAGACCCAGTACTTC
v_call: TRBV19; clone_size: .; d_call: TRBD1; j_call: TRBJ1-2; cdr3_aa: CASSMGQALNYGYTF; cdr3_nt: TGTGCCAGTAGTATGGGACAGGCCCTTAACTATGGCTACACCTTC
v_call: TRBV3-1/TRBV3-2; clone_size: .; d_call: .; j_call: TRBJ1-1; cdr3_aa: CASSQTATEAFF; cdr3_nt: TGTGCCAGCAGCCAGACAGCCACTGAAGCTTTCTTT
v_call: TRBV4-1; clone_size: .; d_call: TRBD1; j_call: TRBJ1-6; cdr3_aa: CASSQDLGTGDNSPLHF; cdr3_nt: TGCGCCAGCAGCCAAGATCTTGGGACAGGGGATAATTCACCCCTCCACTTT
v_call: TRBV6-2/TRBV6-3; clone_size: .; d_call: TRBD1; j_call: TRBJ2-5; cdr3_aa: CASSYPAGTGDFQETQYF; cdr3_nt: TGTGCCAGCAGTTACCCCGCCGGGACAGGAGACTTCCAAGAGACCCAGTACTTC
v_call: TRBV4-1; clone_size: .; d_call: .; j_call: TRBJ2-5; cdr3_aa: CASSQAWSEETQYF; cdr3_nt: TGCGCCAGCAGCCAAGCTTGGTCAGAAGAGACCCAGTACTTC
v_call: TRBV4-1; clone_size: .; d_call: .; j_call: TRBJ1-3; cdr3_aa: CASSQDGTSGNTIYF; cdr3_nt: TGCGCCAGCAGCCAAGATGGGACAAGTGGAAACACCATATATTTT
v_call: TRBV28; clone_size: few; d_call: .; j_call: TRBJ1-5; cdr3_aa: CASSEVPSNQPQHF; cdr3_nt: TGTGCCAGCAGTGAGGTTCCTAGCAATCAGCCCCAGCATTTT
v_call: TRBV6-5; clone_size: once; d_call: .; j_call: TRBJ1-5; cdr3_aa: CASSYSQGNQPQHF; cdr3_nt: TGTGCCAGCAGTTACTCGCAGGGAAATCAGCCCCAGCATTTT
v_call: TRBV10-1; clone_size: many; d_call: .; j_call: TRBJ2-3; cdr3_aa: CASSPGAREFTDTQYF; cdr3_nt: TGCGCCAGCAGTCCTGGTGCGCGGGAATTCACAGATACGCAGTATTTT
v_call: TRBV7-3; clone_size: .; d_call: .; j_call: TRBJ2-3; cdr3_aa: CASSLTGYRTDTQYF; cdr3_nt: TGTGCCAGCAGCTTAACGGGCTACCGCACAGATACGCAGTATTTT
v_call: TRBV11-2; clone_size: .; d_call: .; j_call: TRBJ2-5; cdr3_aa: CASSLLAGARGETQYF; cdr3_nt: TGTGCCAGCAGCTTATTGGCAGGGGCCCGTGGGGAGACCCAGTACTTC
v_call: TRBV7-2; clone_size: .; d_call: TRBD2; j_call: TRBJ2-1; cdr3_aa: CASSGSSGGHNEQFF; cdr3_nt: TGTGCCAGCAGCGGGTCTAGCGGGGGTCACAATGAGCAGTTCTTC
v_call: TRBV25-1; clone_size: .; d_call: .; j_call: TRBJ1-1; cdr3_aa: CASSLGQNTEAFF; cdr3_nt: TGTGCCAGCAGTTTGGGACAGAACACTGAAGCTTTCTTT